The 17 T cell receptor beta chains below were found in one sample sequenced in a study of Graves' ophthalmopathy and Graves' hyperthyroidism (dated by TCRdb to 2017 to 2018). Sequencer: Illumina HiSeq 2000. For repertoire sequencing, TCR beta CDR3 regions were amplified from RNA transcripts. HTBI primers and the Qiagen OneStep RT-PCR kit were used in a first-round RT-PCR, which was followed by a second-round multiplex PCR, size selection and purification. TCRdb's own reprocessing of the public reads used fastp at Q25 and MiXCR and kept productive beta chains. Each entry merges the rows of one CDR3 protein and shows their most common DNA and genes. This sample holds 900,000 to 1,200,000 distinct CDR3 sequences; less than 45% were observed only once. The ten largest clones represent over 8.5% of the sample. Sequenced sample: peripheral blood or thyroid tissue (not recorded which). These receptors came from an adult man with Graves' hyperthyroidism.

This clonotype has a count of ten or more. This sequence joins TRBV9 and TRBJ2-2, with TRBD2 identical over 8 bases. Germline V gene lookup returns CDR1 SGDLS and CDR2 YYNGEE. The junction had 5 bases not matched to a gene; V was cut back by 0 bases and J by 4 bases. This CDR3 has 16 residues. The DNA of the CDR3 is TGTGCCAGCAGCGTAGCAGCGGGAGTAATCACCGGGGAGCTGTTTTTT. Protein: CASSVAAGVITGELFF.

V gene TRBV19 combines with J gene TRBJ1-2; 8 nucleotides line up with TRBD1. The length of the CDR3 is 14 residues. V shed 5 bases and J 8 bases; nucleotides not matched to a gene: 10. Per germline, CDR1 LNHDA and CDR2 SQIVND (reference sequence). The CDR3, as DNA: TGTGCCAGTAGTCCCCGGACAGGGTCGCGGGGCTACACCTTC. Protein: CASSPRTGSRGYTF.

This clonotype was observed at least ten times. The rearrangement joins TRBV9 to TRBJ2-5; 9 nucleotides align to TRBD1. Germline values: CDR1 SGDLS, CDR2 YYNGEE. V gave up 0 bases and J gave up 2 bases; unmatched junction bases: 8. CDR3 length: 17 residues. CDR3 sequence reads: CASSVDPGQGIQETQYF. DNA of the CDR3: TGTGCCAGCAGCGTAGACCCGGGACAGGGAATTCAAGAGACCCAGTACTTC. The full variable domain, with the rest looked up from reference TRBV9 and TRBJ2-5, is DSGVTQTPKHLITATGQRVTLRCSPRSGDLSVYWYQQSLDQGLQFLIQYYNGEERAKGNILERFSAQQFPDLHSELNLSSLELGDSALYFCASSVDPGQGIQETQYFGPGTRLLVL.

The chain has TRBV30 and TRBJ2-7, with D possibly matching TRBD1 (6 bases). Germline V gene lookup returns CDR1 GTSNPN and CDR2 SVGIG (reference sequence). V shed 3 bases and J shed 2 bases, with 14 bases lying between them. The CDR3 consists of 14 residues. DNA for the CDR3: TGTGCCTGGAGCGTCCTCAGGGGTGCCTACGAGCAGTACTTC. Translating it yields CAWSVLRGAYEQYF.

The table lists this clonotype with a few counts. The chain links TRBV4-3 to TRBJ1-1; no firm D call. The V and J ends lost 0 bases and 9 bases respectively, with 11 bases between them. Germline CDR1 and CDR2: LGHNA and YSLEER. The CDR3 length is 13 residues. The CDR3 DNA follows: TGCGCCAGCAGCCAAGATGGGAGAACTCAAGCTTTCTTT. Encoded protein: CASSQDGRTQAFF.

This clonotype was seen at least ten times. This sequence joins TRBV2 and TRBJ2-7; tentative D call: TRBD1 (5 bases). The CDR3 contains 13 residues. From germline, CDR1 is SNHLY and CDR2 FYNNEI. Trimming took off 4 bases at V and 2 bases at J, with 9 bases between the two ends. Here the CDR3 DNA reads TGTGCCAGCAGTGGGGTACAGGCCTACGAGCAGTACTTC. As protein: CASSGVQAYEQYF.

This clonotype was counted ten times or more. The rearrangement uses TRBV29-1 and TRBJ2-7; the match to TRBD1 covers 8 bases. The V gene end was trimmed by 8 bases and the J gene end by 0 bases; junction bases not matched to a gene: 9. The V gene's germline CDR1 is SQVTM and CDR2 ANQGSEA. This CDR3 is 14 amino acids long. Here the CDR3 reads CSYRDRLSSYEQYF. The CDR3 DNA reads as TGCAGCTATAGGGACAGGCTAAGCTCCTACGAGCAGTACTTC.

The chain couples TRBV29-1 to TRBJ2-7; no firm D call. The germline V and J ends were trimmed by 6 bases and 3 bases, with 9 bases remaining between them. The germline V gene encodes CDR1 SQVTM and CDR2 ANQGSEA. The CDR3 length is 11 residues. CDR3 amino acids: CSVETGYEQYF. CDR3 DNA sequence: TGCAGCGTGGAGACGGGCTACGAGCAGTACTTC.

This clonotype turned up a few times. This chain uses TRBV6-6 with TRBJ2-7; 13 nucleotides match TRBD2. Losses at the gene ends were 5 bases for V and 0 bases for J; bases not matched to a gene: 19. CDR1 is MNHNY, CDR2 SVGAGI, per germline (reference sequence). CDR3 length: 21 residues. CDR3: CASSRDTPTSGRRGYSYEQYF. As DNA, the CDR3 is TGTGCCAGCAGTCGAGATACTCCGACTAGCGGGAGGAGAGGATACTCCTACGAGCAGTACTTC.

This clonotype was seen ten or more times. CDR3 residues: CASSSPWGEKYF. CDR3 nucleotides: TGTGCCAGCAGTTCCCCCTGGGGTGAGAAGTACTTC. The chain has TRBV12-3 or TRBV12-4 and TRBJ2-5; D not certain. V lost 4 bases and J lost 12, with 15 bases in between. CDR3 length: 12 residues.

In this sample, this clonotype turned up a few times. The chain joins TRBV20-1 to TRBJ2-2; 9 bases are a match to TRBD2. The CDR3 length is 17 residues. Germline V gives CDR1 DFQATT, CDR2 SNEGSKA (reference sequence). Trimming at V came to 5 bases and at J to 8 bases, leaving 18 bases not matched to a gene. Here the CDR3 DNA reads TGCAGTGCTCGACTTTTAGCGGGGGAGCGGTATGGAGGGGAGCTGTTTTTT. Protein product: CSARLLAGERYGGELFF.

This clonotype was picked up many times. The J gene is TRBJ1-5, the V gene TRBV7-9; no definite D call. Germline V gene sequence: CDR1 SEHNR, CDR2 FQNEAQ (reference sequence). The CDR3 covers 14 residues. V was pared by 5 bases and J by 7 bases, with 15 bases between. CDR3 nucleotide sequence: TGTGCCAGCAGCCCCGAGCTCGACCCCCAGCCCCAGCATTTT. Amino acid sequence: CASSPELDPQPQHF.

This clonotype was seen many times. The CDR3 sequence: CASSLRRTLTGELFF. CDR3 DNA: TGTGCCAGCAGCTTAAGGAGAACACTCACCGGGGAGCTGTTTTTT. J is TRBJ2-2 and V is TRBV7-9; D is ambiguous. This CDR3 contains 15 residues. V was cut by 2 bases and J by 4 bases, with 11 bases left in between. Germline V CDR1 and CDR2: SEHNR, FQNEAQ (reference sequence).

The chain has TRBV29-1 and TRBJ2-5; TRBD2 matches at 7 bases. CDR3 size: 15 residues. In germline, CDR1 is SQVTM, CDR2 ANQGSEA. V dropped 4 bases and J dropped 4; count of bases not matched to a gene: 12. The CDR3 sequence: CSVAGMGREAETQYF. The DNA of the CDR3 is TGCAGCGTTGCCGGGATGGGGAGGGAGGCAGAGACCCAGTACTTC.

This clonotype has just a few counts. The V gene is TRBV6-5, the J gene TRBJ2-5; D possibly corresponds to TRBD1 (5 bases). Germline V CDR1 and CDR2: MNHEY, SVGAGI. This CDR3 contains 15 residues. The V gene lost 5 bases and the J gene lost 4 bases, with 17 bases spanning the gap. The chain's CDR3 is CASSQLRKGRETQYF. Here the CDR3 DNA reads TGTGCCAGCAGTCAACTCCGCAAGGGGCGAGAGACCCAGTACTTC.

This sequence joins TRBV14 and TRBJ1-2; D is ambiguous. The V end was cut by 2 bases, the J end by 6 bases, with 13 bases between. Germline V gene lookup returns CDR1 SGHDN and CDR2 FVKESK. This CDR3 is built from 14 residues. DNA of the CDR3: TGTGCCAGCAGCCAACGGGAGAACACGGATGGCTACACCTTC. Translated, it gives CASSQRENTDGYTF.

This clonotype was recorded at least ten times. This sequence joins TRBV12-3 or TRBV12-4 and TRBJ1-5; maybe TRBD1 (5 bases). V lost 7 bases to trimming and J lost 1 base, with 14 bases between them. This CDR3 contains 15 residues. In DNA, the CDR3 is TGTGCCAGCACCTCGGGACCGGCGAGCAATCAGCCCCAGCATTTT. Encoded protein: CASTSGPASNQPQHF.